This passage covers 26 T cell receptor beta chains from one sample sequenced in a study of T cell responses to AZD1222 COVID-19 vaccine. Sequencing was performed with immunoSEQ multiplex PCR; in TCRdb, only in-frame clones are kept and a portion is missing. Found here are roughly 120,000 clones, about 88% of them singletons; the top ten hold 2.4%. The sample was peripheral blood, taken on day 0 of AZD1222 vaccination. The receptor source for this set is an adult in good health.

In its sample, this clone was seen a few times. The CDR3 bases are TGTGCCAGCACCCCAAGGCCAGATGGCTACACCTTC. Its translation: CASTPRPDGYTF. This chain links TRBV6-5 with TRBJ1-2, with D unresolved. Trimming took off 7 bases at V and 6 bases at J, with 12 bases between the two ends. There are 12 residues in the CDR3. Per the germline V gene, CDR1 is MNHEY and CDR2 is SVGAGI.

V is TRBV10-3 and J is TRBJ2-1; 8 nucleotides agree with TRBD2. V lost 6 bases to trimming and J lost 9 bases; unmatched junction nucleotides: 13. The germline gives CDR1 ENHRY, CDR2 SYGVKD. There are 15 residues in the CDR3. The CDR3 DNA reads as TGTGCCATCAGACCATCATCCCAAAGCGGGGGTGAGCAGTTCTTC. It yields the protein CAIRPSSQSGGEQFF.

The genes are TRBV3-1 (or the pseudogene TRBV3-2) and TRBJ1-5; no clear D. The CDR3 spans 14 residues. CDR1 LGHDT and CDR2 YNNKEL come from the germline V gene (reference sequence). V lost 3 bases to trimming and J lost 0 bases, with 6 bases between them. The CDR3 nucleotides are TGTGCCAGCAGCCACGGAAATAGCAATCAGCCCCAGCATTTT. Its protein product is CASSHGNSNQPQHF.

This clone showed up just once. CDR3 nucleotide sequence: TGTGCCAGCAGCTTGGGGCTAGCGAGCACAGATACGCAGTATTTT. It specifies CASSLGLASTDTQYF. The V and J genes are TRBV5-6 and TRBJ2-3, with D possibly being TRBD2 (6 bases). Germline V lookup: CDR1 SGHDT, CDR2 YYEEEE. Trimming shortened V by 0 bases and J by 0 bases, and 8 bases separated the two germline ends. The length of the CDR3 is 15 residues.

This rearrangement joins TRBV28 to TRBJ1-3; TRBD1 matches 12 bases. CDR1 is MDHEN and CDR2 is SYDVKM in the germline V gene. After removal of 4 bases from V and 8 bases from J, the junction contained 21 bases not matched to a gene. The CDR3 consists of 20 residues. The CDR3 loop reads CASSWAPGQGDRGLLYTIYF. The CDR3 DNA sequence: TGTGCCAGCAGTTGGGCACCGGGACAGGGGGACAGGGGGCTATTATACACCATATATTTT.

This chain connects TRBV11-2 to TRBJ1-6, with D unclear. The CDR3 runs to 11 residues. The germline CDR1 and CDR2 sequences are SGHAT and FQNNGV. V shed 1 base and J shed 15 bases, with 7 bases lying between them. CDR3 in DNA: TGTGCCAGCAGCTTAGGACACTTCCTCCACTTT. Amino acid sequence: CASSLGHFLHF.

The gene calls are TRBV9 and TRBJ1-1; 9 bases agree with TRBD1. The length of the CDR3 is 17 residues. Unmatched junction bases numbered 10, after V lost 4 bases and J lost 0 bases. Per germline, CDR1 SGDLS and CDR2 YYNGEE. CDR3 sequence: CASSPRPGTGMNTEAFF. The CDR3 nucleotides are TGTGCCAGCAGCCCACGTCCCGGGACAGGGATGAACACTGAAGCTTTCTTT. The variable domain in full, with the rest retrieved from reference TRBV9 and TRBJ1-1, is DSGVTQTPKHLITATGQRVTLRCSPRSGDLSVYWYQQSLDQGLQFLIQYYNGEERAKGNILERFSAQQFPDLHSELNLSSLELGDSALYFCASSPRPGTGMNTEAFFGQGTRLTVV.

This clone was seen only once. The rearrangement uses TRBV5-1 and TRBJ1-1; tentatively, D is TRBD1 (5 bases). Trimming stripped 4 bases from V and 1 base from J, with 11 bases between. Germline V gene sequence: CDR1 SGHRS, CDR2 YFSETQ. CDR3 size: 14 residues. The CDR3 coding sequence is TGCGCCAGCAGCATAGAGGGACCGAACACTGAAGCTTTCTTT. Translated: CASSIEGPNTEAFF. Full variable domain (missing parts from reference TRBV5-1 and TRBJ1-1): KAGVTQTPRYLIKTRGQQVTLSCSPISGHRSVSWYQQTPGQGLQFLFEYFSETQRNKGNFPGRFSGRQFSNSRSEMNVSTLELGDSALYLCASSIEGPNTEAFFGQGTRLTVV.

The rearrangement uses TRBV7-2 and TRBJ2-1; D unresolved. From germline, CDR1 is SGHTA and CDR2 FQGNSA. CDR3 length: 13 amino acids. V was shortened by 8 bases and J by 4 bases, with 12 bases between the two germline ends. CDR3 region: CASSRPGYNEQFF. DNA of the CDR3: TGTGCCAGCTCTAGGCCCGGTTACAATGAGCAGTTCTTC.

CDR3: CASSQGKVPGGQETQYF. In DNA form, the CDR3 reads TGTGCCAGCAGCCAAGGCAAGGTTCCAGGGGGCCAAGAGACCCAGTACTTC. The chain employs TRBV3-1 (or the pseudogene TRBV3-2) and TRBJ2-5; 7 bases match TRBD1. The length of the CDR3 is 17 residues. Germline CDR1 reads LGHDT; CDR2 reads YNNKEL (reference sequence). The ends lost 1 base at V and 1 base at J; junction bases unmatched: 9.

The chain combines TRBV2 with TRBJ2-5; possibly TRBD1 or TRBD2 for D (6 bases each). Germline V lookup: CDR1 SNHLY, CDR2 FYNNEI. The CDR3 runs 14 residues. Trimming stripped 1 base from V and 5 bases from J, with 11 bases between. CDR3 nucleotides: TGTGCCAGCAGTGAAGGGGGGGCCCGGGAGACCCAGTACTTC. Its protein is CASSEGGARETQYF.

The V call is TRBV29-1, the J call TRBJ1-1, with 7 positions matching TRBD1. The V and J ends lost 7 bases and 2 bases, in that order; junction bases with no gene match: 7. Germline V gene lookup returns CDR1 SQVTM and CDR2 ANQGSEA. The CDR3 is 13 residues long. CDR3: CSGDQGGNTEAFF. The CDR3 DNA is TGCAGCGGGGATCAGGGGGGTAACACTGAAGCTTTCTTT.

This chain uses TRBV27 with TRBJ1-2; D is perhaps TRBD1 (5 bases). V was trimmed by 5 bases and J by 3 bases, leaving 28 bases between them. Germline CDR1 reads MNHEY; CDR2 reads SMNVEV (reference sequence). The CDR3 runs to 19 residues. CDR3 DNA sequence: TGTGCCAGCAGTCCCCCCCGTCGCGGGGACCTAAGAGGGGACTATGGCTACACCTTC. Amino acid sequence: CASSPPRRGDLRGDYGYTF.

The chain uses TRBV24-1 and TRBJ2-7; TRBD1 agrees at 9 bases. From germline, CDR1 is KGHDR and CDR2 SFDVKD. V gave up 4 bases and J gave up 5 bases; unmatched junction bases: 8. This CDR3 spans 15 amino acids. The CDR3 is CATSDPGQGRNEQYF. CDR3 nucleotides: TGTGCCACCAGTGACCCCGGACAGGGGAGGAACGAGCAGTACTTC.

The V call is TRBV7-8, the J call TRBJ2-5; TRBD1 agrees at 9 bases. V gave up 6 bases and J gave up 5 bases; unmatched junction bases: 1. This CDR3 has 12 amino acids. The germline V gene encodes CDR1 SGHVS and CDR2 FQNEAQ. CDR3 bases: TGTGCCAGCAGGACAGGGGGGGAGACCCAGTACTTC. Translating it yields CASRTGGETQYF.

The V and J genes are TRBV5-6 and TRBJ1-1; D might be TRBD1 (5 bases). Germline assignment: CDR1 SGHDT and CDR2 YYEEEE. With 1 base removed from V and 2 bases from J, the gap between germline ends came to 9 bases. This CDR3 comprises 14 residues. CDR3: CASSLYDRNTEAFF. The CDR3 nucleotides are TGTGCCAGCAGCTTGTACGACAGAAACACTGAAGCTTTCTTT. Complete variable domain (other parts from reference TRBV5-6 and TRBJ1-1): DAGVTQSPTHLIKTRGQQVTLRCSPKSGHDTVSWYQQALGQGPQFIFQYYEEEERQRGNFPDRFSGHQFPNYSSELNVNALLLGDSALYLCASSLYDRNTEAFFGQGTRLTVV.

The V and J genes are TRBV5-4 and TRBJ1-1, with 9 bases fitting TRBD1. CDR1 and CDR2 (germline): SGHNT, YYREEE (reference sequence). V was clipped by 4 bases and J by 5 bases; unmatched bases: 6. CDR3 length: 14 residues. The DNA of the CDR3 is TGTGCCAGCAGCCCCGACAGGGGGATTACTGAAGCTTTCTTT. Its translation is CASSPDRGITEAFF.

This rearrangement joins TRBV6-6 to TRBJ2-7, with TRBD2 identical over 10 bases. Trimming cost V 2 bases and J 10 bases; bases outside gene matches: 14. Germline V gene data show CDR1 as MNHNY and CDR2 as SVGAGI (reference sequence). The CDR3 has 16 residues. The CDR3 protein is CASSYATLLAGDLQYF. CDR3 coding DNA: TGTGCCAGCAGTTACGCAACCTTGCTAGCGGGAGACCTCCAGTACTTC.

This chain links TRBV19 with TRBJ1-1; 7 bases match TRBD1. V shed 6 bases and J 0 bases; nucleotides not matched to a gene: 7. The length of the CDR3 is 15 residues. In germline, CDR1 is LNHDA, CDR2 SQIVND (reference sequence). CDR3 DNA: TGTGCCAGTAGCAGACAGGGAGGGGTGAACACTGAAGCTTTCTTT. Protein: CASSRQGGVNTEAFF.

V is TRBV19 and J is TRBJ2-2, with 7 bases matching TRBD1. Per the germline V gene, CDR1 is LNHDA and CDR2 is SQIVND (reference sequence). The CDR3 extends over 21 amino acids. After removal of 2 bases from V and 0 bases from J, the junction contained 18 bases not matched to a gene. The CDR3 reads CASSITLPLLGTAANTGELFF. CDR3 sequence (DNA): TGTGCCAGTAGTATAACCCTACCCCTTCTGGGGACAGCCGCGAACACCGGGGAGCTGTTTTTT.

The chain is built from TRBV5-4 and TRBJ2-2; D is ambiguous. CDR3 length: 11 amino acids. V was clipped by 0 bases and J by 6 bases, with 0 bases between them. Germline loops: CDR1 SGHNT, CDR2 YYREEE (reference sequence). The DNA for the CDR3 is TGTGCCAGCAGCTTGGCCGGGGAGCTGTTTTTT. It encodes CASSLAGELFF. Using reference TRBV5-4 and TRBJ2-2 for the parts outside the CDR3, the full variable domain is ETGVTQSPTHLIKTRGQQVTLRCSSQSGHNTVSWYQQALGQGPQFIFQYYREEENGRGNFPPRFSGLQFPNYSSELNVNALELDDSALYLCASSLAGELFFGEGSRLTVL.

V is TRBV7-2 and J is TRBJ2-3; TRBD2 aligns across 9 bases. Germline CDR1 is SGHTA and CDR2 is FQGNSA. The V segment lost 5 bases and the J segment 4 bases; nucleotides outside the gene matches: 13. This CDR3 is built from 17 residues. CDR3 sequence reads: CASSPPPSGMGADTQYF. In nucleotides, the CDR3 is TGTGCCAGCAGCCCACCGCCTAGCGGGATGGGGGCAGATACGCAGTATTTT. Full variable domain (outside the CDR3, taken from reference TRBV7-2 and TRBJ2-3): GAGVSQSPSNKVTEKGKDVELRCDPISGHTALYWYRQSLGQGLEFLIYFQGNSAPDKSGLPSDRFSAERTGGSVSTLTIQRTQQEDSAVYLCASSPPPSGMGADTQYFGPGTRLTVL.

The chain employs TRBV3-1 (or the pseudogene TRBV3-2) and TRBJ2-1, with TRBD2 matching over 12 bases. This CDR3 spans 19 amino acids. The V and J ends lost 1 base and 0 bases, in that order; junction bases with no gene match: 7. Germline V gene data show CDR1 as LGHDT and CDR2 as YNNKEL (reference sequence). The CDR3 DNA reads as TGTGCCAGCAGCCAAGGGACTAGCGGGGCACGTCGCTCCTACAATGAGCAGTTCTTC. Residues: CASSQGTSGARRSYNEQFF.

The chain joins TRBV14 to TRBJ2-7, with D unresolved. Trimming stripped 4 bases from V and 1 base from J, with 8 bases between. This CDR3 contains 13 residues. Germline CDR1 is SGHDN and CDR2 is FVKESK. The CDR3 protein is CASSRNGSYEQYF. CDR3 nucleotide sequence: TGTGCCAGCAGCCGGAATGGTTCCTACGAGCAGTACTTC.

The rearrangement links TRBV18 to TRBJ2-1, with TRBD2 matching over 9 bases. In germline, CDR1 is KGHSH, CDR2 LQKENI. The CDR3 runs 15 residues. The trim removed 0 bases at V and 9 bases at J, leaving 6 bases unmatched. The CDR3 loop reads CASSPPSGGFGEQFF. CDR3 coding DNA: TGTGCCAGCTCACCACCTAGCGGGGGCTTCGGTGAGCAGTTCTTC.

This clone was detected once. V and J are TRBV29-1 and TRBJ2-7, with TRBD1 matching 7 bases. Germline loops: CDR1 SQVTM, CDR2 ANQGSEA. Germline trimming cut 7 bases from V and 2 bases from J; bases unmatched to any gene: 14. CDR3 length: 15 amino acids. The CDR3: CSARQGSSTAYEQYF. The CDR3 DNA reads TGCAGCGCTAGACAGGGTTCCAGTACAGCCTACGAGCAGTACTTC.